This TCR beta chain comes out of a study of blood T cells in healthy people across ages. Overall study: There was about one barcoded beta molecule captured by template switching per two T cells.

A sample-barcoded 5' primer and a J-beta primer mix were used in a second PCR of roughly 7 to 11 cycles. Each of the cDNA molecules was tagged by a template-switch adaptor with 12 random nucleotides. TCRdb recomputed calls from the 5' RACE reads with MiXCR, one row per CDR3 protein. This table has roughly 1,700,000 distinct CDR3 sequences, roughly 27% appearing once. The CDR3 has 18 residues. CDR1 is SGHTA and CDR2 is FQGTGA in the germline V gene. Trimming cost V 1 base and J 4 bases; bases outside gene matches: 8. The table lists this clonotype with a few counts. Its antigen is as yet unknown. Study outcomes and limitations: Measured against age, TCR beta diversity per million T cells decreased in a roughly linear manner.

The TCR originated in a woman between 25 and 40 years old in good health. The source material was blood. The chain is built from TRBV7-3 and TRBJ2-1; 12 nucleotides align to TRBD2. Here the CDR3 DNA reads TGTGCCAGCAGCTTAATGGCTAGCGGGGGGGCGAATTACAATGAGCAGTTCTTC. It specifies CASSLMASGGANYNEQFF.